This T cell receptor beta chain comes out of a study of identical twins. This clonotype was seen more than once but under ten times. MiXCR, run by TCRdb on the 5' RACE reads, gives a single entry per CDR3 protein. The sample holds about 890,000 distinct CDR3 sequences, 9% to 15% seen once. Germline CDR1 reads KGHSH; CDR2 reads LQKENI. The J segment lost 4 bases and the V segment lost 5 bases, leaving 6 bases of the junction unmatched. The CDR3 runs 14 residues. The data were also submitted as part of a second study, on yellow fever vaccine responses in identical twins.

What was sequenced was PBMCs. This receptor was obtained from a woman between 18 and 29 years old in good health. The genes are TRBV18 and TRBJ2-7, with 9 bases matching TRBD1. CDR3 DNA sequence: TGTGCCAGCTCAGGGACAGGGCTTTTGTACGAGCAGTACGTC. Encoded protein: CASSGTGLLYEQYV.